The clone carrying this TCR beta chain ranks as medium-sized. Antigen specificity is unknown. This CDR3 comprises 15 residues. In germline, CDR1 is MDHEN, CDR2 SYDVKM. The V end was cut by 2 bases, the J end by 3 bases, with 10 bases between. Among the patients, none had received any treatment before thyroid surgery. The record originates from a study of metastatic and nonmetastatic thyroid tumors. On the study more broadly: Repertoires from blood and tumor or nodule tissue of malignant and benign thyroid patients were compared. General study results and limits: Patients with malignant thyroid tumors reportedly had significantly higher TCR beta diversity than those with benign nodules, in blood and tumor.

TCRdb reprocessed the PCR reads using MiXCR. The table shows about 33,000 clones, with over 15% occurring only once. The sequence was obtained from a male donor with papillary thyroid cancer or a benign thyroid nodule (not recorded which). Some clones in this sample may be carry-over from other donors' samples. Sequences were obtained from blood. The V gene is TRBV28, the J gene TRBJ2-2; D could derive from TRBD1 or TRBD2 (5 bases each). This CDR3 reads CASSLGQGHTGELFF. The CDR3 nucleotides read TGTGCCAGCAGTTTAGGGCAGGGACACACCGGGGAGCTGTTTTTT.